These 15 T cell receptor beta chains originate from one sample sequenced in a study of T-cell reconstitution after alpha-beta-depleted transplantation in children. This sample's TCRbeta library carried unique molecular identifier barcodes. From the PCR reads, TCRdb called clonotypes with MiXCR, one entry per CDR3 protein. The table records about 610,000 distinct CDR3 sequences, more than 9% of them present only once. The specimen was PBMCs from the stem cell graft donor, collected from the stem cell graft. The source is a human donor who donated a stem cell graft to a child with acute myeloid leukemia.

V usage is TRBV6-5 and J usage is TRBJ2-7; 9 nucleotides line up with TRBD1. The CDR3 sequence is 17 residues long. The junction had 10 bases not matched to a gene; V was cut back by 0 bases and J by 4 bases. The V gene's germline CDR1 is MNHEY and CDR2 SVGAGI. CDR3 amino acids: CASSYSTVGTGRYEQYF. Written as DNA, the CDR3 is TGTGCCAGCAGTTACTCGACAGTTGGGACAGGGCGGTACGAGCAGTACTTC.

This chain connects TRBV5-1 to TRBJ1-1, with 8 bases fitting TRBD1. Trimming cost V 4 bases and J 0 bases; bases outside gene matches: 8. Germline assignment: CDR1 SGHRS and CDR2 YFSETQ. This CDR3 region has 16 residues. The CDR3 bases are TGCGCCAGCAGCCGTTCGACAGGGGTCATGAACACTGAAGCTTTCTTT. Residues: CASSRSTGVMNTEAFF. The full variable domain, completed using reference TRBV5-1 and TRBJ1-1, is KAGVTQTPRYLIKTRGQQVTLSCSPISGHRSVSWYQQTPGQGLQFLFEYFSETQRNKGNFPGRFSGRQFSNSRSEMNVSTLELGDSALYLCASSRSTGVMNTEAFFGQGTRLTVV.

This clonotype was detected only a few times. The V and J genes are TRBV20-1 and TRBJ1-1; 8 bases line up with TRBD1. The CDR3 consists of 15 residues. CDR1 DFQATT and CDR2 SNEGSKA come from the germline V gene (reference sequence). The chain's CDR3 is CSCTTGGSWNTEAFF. In nucleotides, the CDR3 is TGCAGCTGCACTACAGGGGGGAGTTGGAACACTGAAGCTTTCTTT.

This chain connects TRBV3-1 to TRBJ2-1; D tentatively fits TRBD1 or TRBD2 (6 bases each). In germline, CDR1 is LGHDT, CDR2 YNNKEL (reference sequence). Deletions cut 4 bases from V and 4 bases from J, with 17 bases between. CDR3 length: 16 amino acids. CDR3 nucleotides: TGTGCCAGCAGCCTACAGGGAGGCCCTCCTTACAATGAGCAGTTCTTC. It yields the protein CASSLQGGPPYNEQFF.

The chain employs TRBV29-1 and TRBJ2-1; TRBD2 is a possible D gene (6 bases). The length of the CDR3 is 14 residues. V was pared by 7 bases and J by 4 bases, with 17 bases between. Germline V gene lookup returns CDR1 SQVTM and CDR2 ANQGSEA. The CDR3 is CSAVPGVRYNEQFF. The CDR3 DNA follows: TGCAGCGCCGTACCGGGGGTTAGGTACAATGAGCAGTTCTTC.

This clonotype was seen at least ten times. V gene TRBV10-2 combines with J gene TRBJ2-5; TRBD2 might be the D (7 bases). This CDR3 has 15 amino acids. Trimming removed 0 bases from V and 4 bases from J, with 12 bases in between. Germline V lookup: CDR1 WSHSY, CDR2 SAAADI. The CDR3: CASSESRGGGETQYF. The CDR3 DNA sequence: TGCGCCAGCAGTGAGTCGAGGGGGGGCGGAGAGACCCAGTACTTC.

The table lists this clonotype with many counts. This sequence joins TRBV6-5 and TRBJ1-1, with 9 bases fitting TRBD1. The CDR3 contains 14 residues. V lost 5 bases to trimming and J lost 10 bases; unmatched junction nucleotides: 11. CDR1 is MNHEY, CDR2 SVGAGI, per germline. Here the CDR3 reads CASSTPQGASRAFF. The CDR3 DNA reads TGTGCCAGCAGTACCCCACAGGGGGCTTCTCGAGCTTTCTTT.

The rearrangement joins TRBV20-1 to TRBJ2-7; 9 bases are shared with TRBD1. Germline CDR1 and CDR2: DFQATT and SNEGSKA (reference sequence). The CDR3 is made up of 14 amino acids. The junction had 6 bases not matched to a gene; V was cut back by 0 bases and J by 6 bases. The CDR3, as DNA: TGCAGTGCTAGAGATCATACAGGGGGCCTCGAGCAGTACTTC. Translating it yields CSARDHTGGLEQYF.

This clonotype appeared many times. The chain recombines TRBV3-1 with TRBJ2-2, with unresolved D. Between the trimmed V and J ends, which lost 1 base and 5 bases, there was a span of 8 bases. The CDR3 loop spans 14 amino acids. Germline values: CDR1 LGHDT, CDR2 YNNKEL (reference sequence). The CDR3 loop is CASSQGLGTGELFF. The CDR3 coding sequence is TGTGCCAGCAGCCAAGGCCTAGGAACCGGGGAGCTGTTTTTT. Drawing the rest from reference TRBV3-1 and TRBJ2-2, the complete variable domain is DTAVSQTPKYLVTQMGNDKSIKCEQNLGHDTMYWYKQDSKKFLKIMFSYNNKELIINETVPNRFSPKSPDKAHLNLHINSLELGDSAVYFCASSQGLGTGELFFGEGSRLTVL.

The chain recombines TRBV20-1 with TRBJ1-2, with 10 positions matching TRBD1. V shed 5 bases, J shed 4 bases, and the junction held 4 bases outside the gene matches. Germline CDR1 reads DFQATT; CDR2 reads SNEGSKA (reference sequence). The CDR3 is 13 residues long. The CDR3 is CSASGTGVYGYTF. For the CDR3, the DNA is TGCAGTGCTTCCGGGACAGGGGTCTATGGCTACACCTTC.

This clonotype was counted ten times or more. The chain employs TRBV7-9 and TRBJ1-1; D is unclear. The CDR3 covers 13 residues. V was cut by 4 bases and J by 0 bases, with 6 bases left in between. Germline values: CDR1 SEHNR, CDR2 FQNEAQ (reference sequence). The CDR3 DNA is TGTGCCAGCAGCTCCACAGTGAACACTGAAGCTTTCTTT. Translating gives CASSSTVNTEAFF.

In this sample, this clonotype turned up a few times. This chain connects TRBV14 to TRBJ2-3, with D perhaps TRBD2 (6 bases). CDR1 and CDR2 (germline): SGHDN, FVKESK. This CDR3 spans 14 amino acids. V lost 4 bases, J lost 2 bases, and 10 bases lay in between. The CDR3 nucleotides are TGTGCCAGCAGCCCTCTAGCGCACACAGATACGCAGTATTTT. This encodes CASSPLAHTDTQYF.

This clonotype showed up many times. V and J are TRBV5-1 and TRBJ2-3; 11 bases map to TRBD2. CDR1 and CDR2 (germline): SGHRS, YFSETQ. CDR3 size: 15 residues. The trim removed 5 bases at V and 6 bases at J, leaving 8 bases unmatched. The CDR3 sequence is CASRVAGGPGDTQYF. The CDR3 DNA sequence: TGCGCCAGCAGAGTAGCGGGAGGGCCGGGGGATACGCAGTATTTT.

The chain links TRBV3-1 to TRBJ2-7, with D tentatively TRBD1 (5 bases). This CDR3 is built from 13 residues. From germline, CDR1 is LGHDT and CDR2 YNNKEL (reference sequence). Trimming removed 0 bases from V and 7 bases from J, with 10 bases in between. The chain's CDR3 is CASSQDKGKEQYF. For the CDR3, the DNA is TGTGCCAGCAGCCAAGATAAGGGGAAGGAGCAGTACTTC.

This clonotype was counted ten times or more. The rearrangement uses TRBV10-3 and TRBJ2-5, with 7 bases lining up with TRBD2. Germline lookup yields CDR1 ENHRY and CDR2 SYGVKD. CDR3 size: 13 residues. The J segment lost 2 bases and the V segment lost 10 bases, leaving 7 bases of the junction unmatched. CDR3 in amino acids: CASMGEGQETQYF. For the CDR3, the DNA is TGTGCCAGTATGGGGGAGGGACAAGAGACCCAGTACTTC.